Listed here are 18 T cell receptor beta chains from one sample, sequenced in a study of CD8 T cells in ankylosing spondylitis. Their recognized antigens are unknown. Study observations and caveats: A TCR beta motif of several highly homologous variants seemed to mark ankylosing spondylitis blood.

MiXCR was run by TCRdb on the 5' RACE reads, yielding one entry per CDR3 protein. The sample contains around 540,000 distinct CDR3 sequences, about 13% of which appear only once. Sequenced input: blood, either unsorted or a sorted T cell fraction (not recorded which). The receptors stem from a male donor with ankylosing spondylitis.

This chain connects TRBV7-9 to TRBJ2-2; D not resolved. V lost 5 bases, J lost 1 base, and 5 bases lay in between. The CDR3 contains 13 residues. Germline values: CDR1 SEHNR, CDR2 FQNEAQ (reference sequence). The chain's CDR3 is CASSGRNTGELFF. The CDR3 DNA follows: TGTGCCAGCAGCGGGCGGAACACCGGGGAGCTGTTTTTT.

The chain has TRBV11-2 and TRBJ1-6; D gene ambiguous. The CDR3 sequence is 15 residues long. CDR1 and CDR2 from the germline V gene are SGHAT and FQNNGV. The V and J ends lost 0 bases and 8 bases respectively, with 11 bases between them. CDR3 sequence (DNA): TGTGCCAGCAGCTTAGATCATGGGTTTGATTCACCCCTCCACTTT. Protein sequence: CASSLDHGFDSPLHF.

This clonotype was seen many times. This chain links TRBV5-1 with TRBJ2-7; 8 bases line up with TRBD2. Germline CDR1 reads SGHRS; CDR2 reads YFSETQ. This CDR3 comprises 14 residues. V was pared by 2 bases and J by 3 bases, with 4 bases of the junction left unmatched. DNA for the CDR3: TGCGCCAGCAGCTTAGCGGGAGTGGGCTACGAGCAGTACGTC. Protein sequence: CASSLAGVGYEQYV.

The chain links TRBV7-9 to TRBJ2-1; possible D gene TRBD2, 5 bases. The CDR3 runs to 15 residues. V gave up 0 bases and J gave up 7 bases, with 13 bases separating them. Germline CDR1 reads SEHNR; CDR2 reads FQNEAQ (reference sequence). DNA of the CDR3: TGTGCCAGCAGCTTAGCGCAGATAAGCGGAAATGAGCAGTTCTTC. It specifies CASSLAQISGNEQFF.

This clonotype was seen only a few times. V usage is TRBV7-2 and J usage is TRBJ2-7; TRBD2 matches at 12 bases. The ends lost 3 bases at V and 2 bases at J; junction bases unmatched: 5. The CDR3 totals 16 residues. From germline, CDR1 is SGHTA and CDR2 FQGNSA. The CDR3 reads CASSFGLAGGPYEQYF. CDR3 in DNA: TGTGCCAGCAGCTTTGGCCTAGCGGGAGGGCCCTACGAGCAGTACTTC.

V is TRBV6-1 and J is TRBJ2-5; 14 bases are shared with TRBD2. The germline gives CDR1 MNHNS, CDR2 SASEGT. Losses at the gene ends were 6 bases for V and 5 bases for J; bases not matched to a gene: 8. This CDR3 is built from 16 residues. This CDR3 is CASRTTSGRALETQYF. The CDR3 nucleotides read TGTGCCAGCAGAACGACTAGCGGGAGGGCCCTGGAGACCCAGTACTTC.

The chain's CDR3 is CASSDGGGSDEQYF. The CDR3 region has the DNA TGTGCCAGCAGTGACGGCGGGGGATCGGACGAGCAGTACTTC. The chain links TRBV6-1 to TRBJ2-7; 7 bases are a match to TRBD2. Trimming cost V 3 bases and J 5 bases; bases outside gene matches: 7. This CDR3 comprises 14 residues. CDR1 MNHNS and CDR2 SASEGT come from the germline V gene.

This chain links TRBV12-3 or TRBV12-4 with TRBJ1-1; D is undetermined. CDR3 size: 14 residues. Trimming took off 0 bases at V and 8 bases at J, with 13 bases between the two ends. The CDR3 DNA is TGTGCCAGCAGTTTAGCGCGATTGGCGAACGAAGCTTTCTTT. This encodes CASSLARLANEAFF.

This clonotype appeared a single time. The chain employs TRBV5-4 and TRBJ2-3, with D unclear. The CDR3 runs 16 residues. V was clipped by 0 bases and J by 1 base, with 12 bases between them. Germline V CDR1 and CDR2: SGHNT, YYREEE (reference sequence). The CDR3 region has the DNA TGTGCCAGCAGCTTGGCCTATCAGGAGCGCACAGATACGCAGTATTTT. Its translation: CASSLAYQERTDTQYF.

This clonotype was recorded many times. V is TRBV3-1 and J is TRBJ2-3; D might be TRBD1 (6 bases). There are 15 residues in the CDR3. From germline, CDR1 is LGHDT and CDR2 YNNKEL (reference sequence). The V and J ends lost 6 bases and 3 bases respectively, with 16 bases between them. CDR3 residues: CASSYGHRGTDTQYF. The CDR3 DNA is TGTGCCAGCAGTTACGGACATAGGGGGACAGATACGCAGTATTTT.

This clonotype was detected ten times or more. The chain is built from TRBV11-3 and TRBJ2-3; no firm D call. The CDR3 contains 13 residues. Germline values: CDR1 SGHNT, CDR2 YENEEA. The germline V and J ends were trimmed by 2 bases and 5 bases, with 8 bases remaining between them. CDR3 in DNA: TGTGCCAGCAGCTTATTCAGGATAGATACGCAGTATTTT. It is translated as CASSLFRIDTQYF.

This clonotype has more than one count but fewer than ten. This chain joins TRBV6-1 and TRBJ1-1, with D tentatively TRBD1 (5 bases). Trimming stripped 4 bases from V and 1 base from J, with 10 bases between. CDR1 and CDR2 (germline): MNHNS, SASEGT. This CDR3 contains 14 residues. The CDR3 reads CASSGDSRNTEAFF. The CDR3 DNA reads TGTGCCAGCAGTGGAGACAGCCGGAACACTGAAGCTTTCTTT.

In this sample, this clonotype turned up a few times. One end of the junction fails to match germline, which may point to a read error. The chain uses TRBV4-2 and TRBJ1-4, with unresolved D. Germline CDR1 is LGHNA and CDR2 is YNFKEQ. This CDR3 region has 15 residues. CDR3 nucleotides: TGTGCCACCAGCTTAACGGTGGATACTAATGAAAAACTGTTTTTT. Translation gives CATSLTVDTNEKLFF.

In nucleotides, the CDR3 is TGTGCCAGCAGCCATGGGCTTAGCAATGAGCAGTTCTTC. This sequence encodes CASSHGLSNEQFF. The chain couples TRBV3-1 to TRBJ2-1; D call uncertain. Germline-derived CDR1 and CDR2 are LGHDT and YNNKEL (reference sequence). The CDR3 runs 13 residues. Trimming removed 3 bases from V and 6 bases from J, with 9 bases in between.

There are a few counts of this clonotype. V gene TRBV24-1 combines with J gene TRBJ2-1; D is uncertain. Looked up from germline, CDR1 is KGHDR and CDR2 is SFDVKD. V lost 7 bases, J lost 5 bases, and 11 bases lay in between. This CDR3 is built from 13 residues. CDR3 in amino acids: CATRDRQDNEQFF. DNA of the CDR3: TGTGCCACCAGGGACCGGCAGGACAATGAGCAGTTCTTC.

V and J are TRBV7-2 and TRBJ1-1; D call uncertain. This CDR3 has 12 amino acids. Germline CDR1 and CDR2: SGHTA and FQGNSA. The ends were cut back, 8 bases at V and 1 base at J, with 8 bases in the middle. Here the CDR3 reads CASGIGNTEAFF. For the CDR3, the DNA is TGTGCCAGCGGGATCGGGAACACTGAAGCTTTCTTT.

This chain uses TRBV18 with TRBJ2-1; TRBD2 agrees at 7 bases. CDR3 length: 13 residues. Germline V gives CDR1 KGHSH, CDR2 LQKENI. V dropped 5 bases and J dropped 9; count of bases not matched to a gene: 7. The CDR3 reads CASSSTPGGEQFF. For the CDR3, the DNA is TGTGCCAGCTCATCGACTCCGGGAGGTGAGCAGTTCTTC.

This clonotype occurred a few times. The rearrangement uses TRBV4-2 and TRBJ2-7; 9 bases map to TRBD2. V dropped 0 bases and J dropped 3; count of bases not matched to a gene: 15. In germline, CDR1 is LGHNA, CDR2 YNFKEQ. The CDR3 runs 19 residues. CDR3 DNA: TGTGCCAGCAGCCAAGAATTATTCTTGCCTAGCGGGAAGTTCTACGAGCAGTACTTC. This codes for CASSQELFLPSGKFYEQYF.